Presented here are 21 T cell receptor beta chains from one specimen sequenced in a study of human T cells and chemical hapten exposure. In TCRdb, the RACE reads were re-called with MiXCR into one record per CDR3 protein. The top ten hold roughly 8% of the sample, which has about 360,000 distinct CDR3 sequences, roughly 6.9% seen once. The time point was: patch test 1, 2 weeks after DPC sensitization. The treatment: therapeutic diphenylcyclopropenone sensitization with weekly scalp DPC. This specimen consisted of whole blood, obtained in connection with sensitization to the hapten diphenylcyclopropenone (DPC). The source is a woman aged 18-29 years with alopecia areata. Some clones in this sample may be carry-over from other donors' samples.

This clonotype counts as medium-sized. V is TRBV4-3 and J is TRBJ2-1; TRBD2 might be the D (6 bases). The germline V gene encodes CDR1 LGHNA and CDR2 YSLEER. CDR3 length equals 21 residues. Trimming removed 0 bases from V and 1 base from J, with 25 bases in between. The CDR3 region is CASSQDEGGRGLAESYNEQFF. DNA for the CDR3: TGCGCCAGCAGCCAAGATGAGGGAGGCCGGGGTTTGGCGGAGTCCTACAATGAGCAGTTCTTC.

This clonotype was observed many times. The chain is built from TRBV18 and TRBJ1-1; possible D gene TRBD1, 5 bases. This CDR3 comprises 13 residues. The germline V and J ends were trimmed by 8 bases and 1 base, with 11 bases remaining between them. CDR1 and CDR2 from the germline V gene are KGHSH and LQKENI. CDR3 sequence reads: CASLPTGNTEAFF. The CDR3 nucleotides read TGTGCCAGCCTCCCCACAGGGAACACTGAAGCTTTCTTT.

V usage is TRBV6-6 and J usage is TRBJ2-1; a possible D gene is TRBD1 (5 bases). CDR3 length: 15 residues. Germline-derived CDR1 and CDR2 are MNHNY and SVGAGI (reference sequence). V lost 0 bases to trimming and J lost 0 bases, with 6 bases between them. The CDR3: CASSYSGDSYNEQFF. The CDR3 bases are TGTGCCAGCAGTTACTCAGGGGACTCCTACAATGAGCAGTTCTTC.

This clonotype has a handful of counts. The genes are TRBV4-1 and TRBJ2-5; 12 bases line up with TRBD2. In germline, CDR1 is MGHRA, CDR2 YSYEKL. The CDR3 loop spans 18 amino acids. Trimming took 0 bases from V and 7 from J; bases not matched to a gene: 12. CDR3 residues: CASSQEVSSGGALGTQYF. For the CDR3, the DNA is TGCGCCAGCAGCCAAGAGGTCTCTAGCGGGGGGGCCCTCGGGACCCAGTACTTC.

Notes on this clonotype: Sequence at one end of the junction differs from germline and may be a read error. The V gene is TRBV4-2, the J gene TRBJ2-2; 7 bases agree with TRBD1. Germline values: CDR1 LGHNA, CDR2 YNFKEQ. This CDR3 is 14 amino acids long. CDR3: CASSQRGPTGELYF. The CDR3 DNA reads TGTGCCAGCAGCCAAAGGGGGCCTACCGGGGAGCTGTATTTT.

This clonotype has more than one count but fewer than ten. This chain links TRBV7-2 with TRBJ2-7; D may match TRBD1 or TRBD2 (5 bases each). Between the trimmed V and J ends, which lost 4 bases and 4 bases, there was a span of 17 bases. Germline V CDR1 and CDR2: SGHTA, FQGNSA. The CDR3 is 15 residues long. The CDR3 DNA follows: TGTGCCAGCAGCTCGGGGCTTCCTGGGCCGTACGAGCAGTACTTC. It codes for CASSSGLPGPYEQYF.

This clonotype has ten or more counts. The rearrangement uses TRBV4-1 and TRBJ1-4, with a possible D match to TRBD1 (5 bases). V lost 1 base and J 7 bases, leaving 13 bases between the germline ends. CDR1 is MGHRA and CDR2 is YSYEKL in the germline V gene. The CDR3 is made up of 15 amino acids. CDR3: CASSQGQGDGEKLFF. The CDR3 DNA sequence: TGCGCCAGCAGCCAAGGCCAGGGAGATGGTGAAAAACTGTTTTTT.

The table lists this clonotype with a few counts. The CDR3 reads CASSSSQGDTEAFF. Here the CDR3 DNA reads TGTGCCAGCAGCTCCTCCCAGGGGGACACTGAAGCTTTCTTT. J is TRBJ1-1 and V is TRBV7-3; 7 nucleotides agree with TRBD1. This CDR3 spans 14 amino acids. The V gene's germline CDR1 is SGHTA and CDR2 FQGTGA. Unmatched junction bases numbered 5, after V lost 4 bases and J lost 3 bases.

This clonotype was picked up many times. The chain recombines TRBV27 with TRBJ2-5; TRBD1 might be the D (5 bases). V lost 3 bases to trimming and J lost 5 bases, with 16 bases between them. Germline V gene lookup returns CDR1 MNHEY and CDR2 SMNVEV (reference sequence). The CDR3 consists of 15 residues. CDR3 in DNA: TGTGCCAGCAGTTTTAGTCAGGGATCATTGGAGACCCAGTACTTC. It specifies CASSFSQGSLETQYF.

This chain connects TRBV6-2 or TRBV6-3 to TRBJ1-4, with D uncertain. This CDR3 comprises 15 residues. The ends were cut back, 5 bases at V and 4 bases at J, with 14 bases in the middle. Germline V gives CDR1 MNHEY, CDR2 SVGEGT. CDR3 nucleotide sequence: TGTGCCAGCAGTCCACCTGGGCGGAATAATGAAAAACTGTTTTTT. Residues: CASSPPGRNNEKLFF.

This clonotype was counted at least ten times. CDR3 protein: CASPSRENTEAFF. For the CDR3, the DNA is TGCGCCAGCCCTTCCCGGGAGAACACTGAAGCTTTCTTT. The rearrangement links TRBV5-1 to TRBJ1-1; D is undetermined. Looked up from germline, CDR1 is SGHRS and CDR2 is YFSETQ. The CDR3 runs to 13 residues. The V end lost 7 bases, the J end lost 1 base, and 11 bases lay between the germline ends. Combining the CDR3 with reference TRBV5-1 and TRBJ1-1 gives the whole variable domain KAGVTQTPRYLIKTRGQQVTLSCSPISGHRSVSWYQQTPGQGLQFLFEYFSETQRNKGNFPGRFSGRQFSNSRSEMNVSTLELGDSALYLCASPSRENTEAFFGQGTRLTVV.

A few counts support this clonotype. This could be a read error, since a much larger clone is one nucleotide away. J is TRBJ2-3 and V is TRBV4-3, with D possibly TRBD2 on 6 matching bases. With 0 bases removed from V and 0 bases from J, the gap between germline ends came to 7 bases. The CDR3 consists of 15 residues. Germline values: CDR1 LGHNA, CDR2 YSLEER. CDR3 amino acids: CASSQDGTSTDTQYF. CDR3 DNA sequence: TGCGCCAGCAGCCAAGACGGGACTAGCACAGATACGCAGTATTTT.

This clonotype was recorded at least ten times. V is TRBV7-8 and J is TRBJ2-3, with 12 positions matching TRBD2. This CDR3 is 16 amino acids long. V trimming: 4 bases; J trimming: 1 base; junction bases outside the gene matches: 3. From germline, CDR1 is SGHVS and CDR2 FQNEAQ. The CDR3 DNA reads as TGTGCCAGCAGCTCCCGGACTAGCGGGGGCACAGATACGCAGTATTTT. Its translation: CASSSRTSGGTDTQYF.

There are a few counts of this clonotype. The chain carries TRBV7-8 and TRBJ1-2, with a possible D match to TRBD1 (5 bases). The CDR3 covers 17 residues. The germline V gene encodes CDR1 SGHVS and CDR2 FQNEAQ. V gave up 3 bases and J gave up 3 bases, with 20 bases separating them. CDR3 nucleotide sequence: TGTGCCAGCAGCTTCGGTGTTAGACAGCCTGGTGACTATGGCTACACCTTC. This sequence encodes CASSFGVRQPGDYGYTF.

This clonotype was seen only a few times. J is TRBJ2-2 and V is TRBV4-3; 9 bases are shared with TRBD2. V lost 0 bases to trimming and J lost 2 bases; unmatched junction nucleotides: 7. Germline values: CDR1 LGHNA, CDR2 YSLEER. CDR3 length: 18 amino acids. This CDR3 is CASSQDRASGINTGELFF. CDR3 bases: TGCGCCAGCAGCCAAGATCGGGCTAGCGGGATCAACACCGGGGAGCTGTTTTTT.

This CDR3 is CASSQGTGDVFYEQYF. In DNA form, the CDR3 reads TGCGCCAGCAGCCAAGGGACGGGGGACGTATTCTACGAGCAGTACTTC. The genes are TRBV4-1 and TRBJ2-7, with a weak D call TRBD2 (6 bases). The germline gives CDR1 MGHRA, CDR2 YSYEKL. The V gene lost 1 base and the J gene lost 3 bases, with 16 bases spanning the gap. The CDR3 has 16 amino acids.

CDR3 amino acids: CASSYFSPGQLNSPLHF. CDR3 in DNA: TGTGCCAGCAGTTACTTCTCCCCGGGACAGCTCAATTCACCCCTCCACTTT. The chain couples TRBV6-2 or TRBV6-3 to TRBJ1-6; 7 nucleotides match TRBD1. Germline lookup yields CDR1 MNHEY and CDR2 SVGEGT. There are 17 residues in the CDR3. With V trimmed by 1 base and J by 7 bases, 10 bases remained unmatched.

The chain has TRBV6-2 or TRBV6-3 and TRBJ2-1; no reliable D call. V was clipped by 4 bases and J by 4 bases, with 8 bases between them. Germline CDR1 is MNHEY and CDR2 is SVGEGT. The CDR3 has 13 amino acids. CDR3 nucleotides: TGTGCCAGCAGTTCCGACGGTTACAATGAGCAGTTCTTC. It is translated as CASSSDGYNEQFF.

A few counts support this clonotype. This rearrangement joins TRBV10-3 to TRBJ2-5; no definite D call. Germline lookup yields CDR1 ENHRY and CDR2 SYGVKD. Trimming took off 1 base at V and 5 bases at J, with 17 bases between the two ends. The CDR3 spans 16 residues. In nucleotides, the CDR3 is TGTGCCATCAGTGAGTTTCGGACCCCCGTCCAGGAGACCCAGTACTTC. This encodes CAISEFRTPVQETQYF.

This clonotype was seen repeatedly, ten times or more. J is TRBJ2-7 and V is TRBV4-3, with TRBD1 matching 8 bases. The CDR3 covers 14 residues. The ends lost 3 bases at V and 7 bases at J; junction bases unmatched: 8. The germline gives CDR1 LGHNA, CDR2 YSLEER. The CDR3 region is CASSHGQGLGEQYF. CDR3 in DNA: TGCGCCAGCAGCCATGGACAGGGATTGGGTGAGCAGTACTTC.

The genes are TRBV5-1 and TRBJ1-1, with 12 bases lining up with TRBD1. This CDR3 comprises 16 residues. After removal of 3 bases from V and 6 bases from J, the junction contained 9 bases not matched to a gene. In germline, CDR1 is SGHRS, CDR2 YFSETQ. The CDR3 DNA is TGCGCCAGCAGCTCCGGGACAGGGGGCGATGAAGCTGAAGCTTTCTTT. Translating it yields CASSSGTGGDEAEAFF.